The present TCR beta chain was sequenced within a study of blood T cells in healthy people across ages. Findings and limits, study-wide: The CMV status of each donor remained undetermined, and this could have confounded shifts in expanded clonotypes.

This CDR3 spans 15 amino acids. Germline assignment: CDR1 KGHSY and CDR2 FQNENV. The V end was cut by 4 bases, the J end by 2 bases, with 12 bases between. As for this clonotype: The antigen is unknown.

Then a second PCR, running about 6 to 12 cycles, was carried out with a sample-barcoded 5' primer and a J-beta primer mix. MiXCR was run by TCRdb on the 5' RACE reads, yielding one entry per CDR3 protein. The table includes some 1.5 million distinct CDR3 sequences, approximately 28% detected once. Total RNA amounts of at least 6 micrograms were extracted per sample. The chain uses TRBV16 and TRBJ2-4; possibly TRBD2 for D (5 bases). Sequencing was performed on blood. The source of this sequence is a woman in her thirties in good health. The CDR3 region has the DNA TGTGCCAGCAGCCCTGCCGGACTGCCCAAAAACATTCAGTACTTC. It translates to CASSPAGLPKNIQYF.